Below, one T cell receptor (beta chain) is given with its context. Its target is not known. The data derive from a study of cytomegalovirus exposure and HLA in healthy donors. Study-level information: Researchers found that under 90% of over 350 genotyped donors fell within the Caucasian-associated ancestry cluster. Study-wide findings and caveats: Analysis performed later showed TCR beta chains linked to HLA being more clonally expanded than equally common others. HLA restriction was apparent for most CMV-associated TCR beta chains in a later analysis. In a later analysis, TCR beta V- and J-gene trimming was associated with a missense DCLRE1C variant.

With V trimmed by 6 bases and J by 7 bases, 8 bases remained unmatched. This CDR3 region has 14 residues. Germline V gene sequence: CDR1 MNHNS, CDR2 SASEGT. Researchers ran the PCR with 60 Vbeta and 13 Jbeta primers. The repertoire was sequenced with immunoSEQ multiplex PCR; TCRdb's copy has only in-frame clones and lacks some. The profile shows roughly 140,000 clones, 9.4% of them singletons. Sequencing input: PBMCs. The J gene is TRBJ1-5, the V gene TRBV6-1; TRBD1 matches 8 bases. The clonotype comes from a male donor in good health and CMV-seronegative. The CDR3 loop reads CASRKDRAEQPQHF. The CDR3, as DNA: TGTGCCAGCAGGAAGGACAGGGCCGAACAGCCCCAGCATTTT.